Listed here are 21 T cell receptor beta chains from one sample, sequenced in a study of human thymus T cells. Thymic samples were excised during corrective heart operations. The repertoire was sequenced with immunoSEQ multiplex PCR; TCRdb's copy has only in-frame clones and lacks some. This sample has 78,000 or so clones, with roughly 97% found just once. The sample taken for sequencing was thymus tissue. The receptor set was obtained from a boy less than two years old with a congenital heart defect but otherwise immunologically healthy.

This chain uses TRBV16 with TRBJ2-1; TRBD2 is a possible D gene (6 bases). The CDR3 has 16 residues. Between the trimmed V and J ends, which lost 1 base and 0 bases, there was a span of 10 bases. Germline-derived CDR1 and CDR2 are KGHSY and FQNENV. CDR3 sequence reads: CASSQWRASSYNEQFF. CDR3 sequence (DNA): TGTGCCAGCAGCCAATGGAGGGCTAGCTCCTACAATGAGCAGTTCTTC.

The genes are TRBV6-5 and TRBJ1-2; the D gene is possibly TRBD1 (6 bases). V gave up 6 bases and J gave up 5 bases, with 19 bases separating them. The CDR3 length is 15 residues. Germline CDR1 is MNHEY and CDR2 is SVGAGI. The CDR3 reads CASSPQGRTEYGYTF. For the CDR3, the DNA is TGTGCCAGCAGCCCGCAGGGGCGAACTGAATATGGCTACACCTTC.

The gene calls are TRBV18 and TRBJ1-3, with D hard to call. Between the trimmed V and J ends, which lost 2 bases and 0 bases, there was a span of 8 bases. This CDR3 spans 15 amino acids. Germline values: CDR1 KGHSH, CDR2 LQKENI. CDR3 sequence: CASSPWAPSGNTIYF. Here the CDR3 DNA reads TGTGCCAGCTCACCATGGGCTCCCTCTGGAAACACCATATATTTT.

This clone was counted once. The chain combines TRBV7-8 with TRBJ1-5; 8 bases match TRBD1. V lost 5 bases to trimming and J lost 1 base; unmatched junction nucleotides: 19. There are 20 residues in the CDR3. Germline CDR1 reads SGHVS; CDR2 reads FQNEAQ. The CDR3 bases are TGTGCCAGCAGCGCCCGCGGTGAGGGCAGGGGGCCCCTAAGCAATCAGCCCCAGCATTTT. Translating it yields CASSARGEGRGPLSNQPQHF.

J is TRBJ2-2 and V is TRBV14; D possibly corresponds to TRBD1 (6 bases). Germline CDR1 and CDR2: SGHDN and FVKESK. V lost 4 bases and J 6 bases, leaving 15 bases between the germline ends. The CDR3 runs 15 residues. CDR3 loop: CASSPWTGGPGELFF. DNA of the CDR3: TGTGCCAGCAGCCCGTGGACTGGGGGCCCCGGGGAGCTGTTTTTT.

The V call is TRBV7-6, the J call TRBJ2-3; a weak D match, TRBD2 (6 bases). V lost 5 bases, J lost 0 bases, and 18 bases lay in between. Germline CDR1 and CDR2: SGHVS and FNYEAQ. The CDR3 spans 17 residues. CDR3 sequence (DNA): TGTGCCAGCAGCGAATACGGGACTCTCAACAGCACAGATACGCAGTATTTT. It codes for CASSEYGTLNSTDTQYF.

The rearrangement uses TRBV11-2 and TRBJ1-1, with D maybe TRBD1 (5 bases). Deletions cut 3 bases from V and 8 bases from J, with 13 bases between. Germline V gene lookup returns CDR1 SGHAT and CDR2 FQNNGV. The CDR3 has 13 residues. The CDR3 protein is CASSFRRVREAFF. The CDR3, as DNA: TGTGCCAGCAGCTTTCGCAGGGTAAGAGAAGCTTTCTTT.

This chain joins TRBV28 and TRBJ2-7, with TRBD2 as a possible D gene (5 bases). The CDR3 totals 17 residues. Germline CDR1 MDHEN, CDR2 SYDVKM. V lost 5 bases and J 0 bases, leaving 20 bases between the germline ends. This chain's CDR3 is CASSKLGGTPFSYEQYF. In nucleotides, the CDR3 is TGTGCCAGCAGTAAGCTAGGAGGTACCCCGTTCTCCTACGAGCAGTACTTC.

Only one count was recorded for this clone. The genes are TRBV10-3 and TRBJ2-5, with TRBD2 matching 14 bases. With 6 bases clipped from V and 4 bases from J, the junction kept 7 bases outside the gene matches. The germline V gene encodes CDR1 ENHRY and CDR2 SYGVKD. This CDR3 is 16 amino acids long. The CDR3 coding sequence is TGTGCCATCAGGGCCGGGACTAGCGGGGGAGGAGAGACCCAGTACTTC. Its translation: CAIRAGTSGGGETQYF.

The chain employs TRBV4-3 and TRBJ1-1; TRBD1 might be the D (6 bases). Between the trimmed V and J ends, which lost 3 bases and 6 bases, there was a span of 17 bases. CDR1 and CDR2 (germline): LGHNA, YSLEER. The CDR3 is 15 amino acids. This chain's CDR3 is CASSQGGTWGPEAFF. The CDR3 DNA reads TGCGCCAGCAGCCAGGGAGGGACCTGGGGGCCTGAAGCTTTCTTT.

This rearrangement joins TRBV2 to TRBJ2-7, with 14 bases identical to TRBD2. Trimming removed 4 bases from V and 1 base from J; junction bases left unmatched: 0. Germline V gives CDR1 SNHLY, CDR2 FYNNEI. This CDR3 has 15 residues. The CDR3 loop is CASSGTSGRSYEQYF. Here the CDR3 DNA reads TGTGCCAGCAGTGGGACTAGCGGGAGGTCCTACGAGCAGTACTTC.

This sequence joins TRBV19 and TRBJ2-5; D possibly corresponds to TRBD2 (5 bases). Germline V CDR1 and CDR2: LNHDA, SQIVND (reference sequence). This CDR3 is built from 15 residues. V lost 7 bases and J 1 base, leaving 16 bases between the germline ends. Here the CDR3 reads CASTPGGQSQETQYF. CDR3 nucleotides: TGTGCCAGTACCCCAGGAGGCCAGAGCCAAGAGACCCAGTACTTC. The full variable domain, rest sourced from reference TRBV19 and TRBJ2-5, is DGGITQSPKYLFRKEGQNVTLSCEQNLNHDAMYWYRQDPGQGLRLIYYSQIVNDFQKGDIAEGYSVSREKKESFPLTVTSAQKNPTAFYLCASTPGGQSQETQYFGPGTRLLVL.

The rearrangement joins TRBV27 to TRBJ1-2, with 7 bases aligning to TRBD1. The CDR3 runs to 18 residues. The germline V gene has CDR1 MNHEY and CDR2 SMNVEV (reference sequence). V shed 3 bases and J 5 bases; nucleotides not matched to a gene: 18. As DNA, the CDR3 is TGTGCCAGCAGTTTTCGGACAGGCCTCCTTACTTTTCCTTATGGCTACACCTTC. Protein sequence: CASSFRTGLLTFPYGYTF.

The rearrangement uses TRBV2 and TRBJ2-1; 10 bases map to TRBD2. CDR3 size: 19 residues. Germline-derived CDR1 and CDR2 are SNHLY and FYNNEI. V shed 4 bases, J shed 2 bases, and the junction held 14 bases outside the gene matches. CDR3 DNA sequence: TGTGCCAGCAGTGTACCCCATATTTCTAGCGGGAGTACCTACAATGAGCAGTTCTTC. This sequence encodes CASSVPHISSGSTYNEQFF.

CDR3 loop: CASSLLSSGTTYEQYF. Here the CDR3 DNA reads TGCGCCAGCAGCCTCCTGAGTTCTGGGACAACCTACGAGCAGTACTTC. The chain has TRBV5-1 and TRBJ2-7; D is possibly TRBD1 (6 bases). The CDR3 spans 16 residues. Trimming took 4 bases from V and 2 from J, leaving 19 bases between them. CDR1 is SGHRS and CDR2 is YFSETQ in the germline V gene.

This chain uses TRBV27 with TRBJ2-1, with D maybe TRBD2 (6 bases). The germline V and J ends were trimmed by 4 bases and 9 bases, with 7 bases remaining between them. CDR3 length: 11 amino acids. Germline values: CDR1 MNHEY, CDR2 SMNVEV (reference sequence). CDR3 sequence: CASSSGVEQFF. The CDR3, as DNA: TGTGCCAGCAGTTCGGGGGTTGAGCAGTTCTTC.

V gene TRBV4-2 combines with J gene TRBJ2-7; 9 bases fit TRBD1. Germline values: CDR1 LGHNA, CDR2 YNFKEQ. V lost 1 base to trimming and J lost 2 bases; unmatched junction nucleotides: 6. This CDR3 has 16 residues. Here the CDR3 DNA reads TGTGCCAGCAGCCAAGGGGCCGGGACAGGGCCCTACGAGCAGTACTTC. The encoded protein is CASSQGAGTGPYEQYF.

This clone was observed a few times. The chain carries TRBV2 and TRBJ1-6; perhaps TRBD1 as D (6 bases). The CDR3 sequence is 14 residues long. Trimming removed 6 bases at V and 12 bases at J, with 18 bases between. Germline loops: CDR1 SNHLY, CDR2 FYNNEI. CDR3 residues: CASSARDMGGPLHF. In DNA, the CDR3 is TGTGCCAGCAGCGCCCGGGACATGGGAGGACCCCTCCACTTT.

The V call is TRBV11-2, the J call TRBJ2-3; D ambiguous. The CDR3 has 12 amino acids. V was shortened by 3 bases and J by 5 bases, with 6 bases between the two germline ends. CDR1 and CDR2 from the germline V gene are SGHAT and FQNNGV. The CDR3 loop is CASSFNEDTQYF. The CDR3 DNA sequence: TGTGCCAGCAGCTTCAATGAAGATACGCAGTATTTT.

V and J are TRBV28 and TRBJ2-1; D is undetermined. This CDR3 comprises 16 residues. V was clipped by 6 bases and J by 4 bases, with 19 bases between them. Germline lookup yields CDR1 MDHEN and CDR2 SYDVKM. In DNA form, the CDR3 reads TGTGCCAGCAGCAAATCCCGGTGGCAGACTTACAATGAGCAGTTCTTC. Translation: CASSKSRWQTYNEQFF. Full variable domain (missing parts from reference TRBV28 and TRBJ2-1): DVKVTQSSRYLVKRTGEKVFLECVQDMDHENMFWYRQDPGLGLRLIYFSYDVKMKEKGDIPEGYSVSREKKERFSLILESASTNQTSMYLCASSKSRWQTYNEQFFGPGTRLTVL.

This chain uses TRBV9 with TRBJ2-2; TRBD1 or TRBD2 may be the D gene (5 bases each). Germline lookup yields CDR1 SGDLS and CDR2 YYNGEE. V lost 0 bases and J lost 4, with 19 bases in between. CDR3 length: 18 residues. CDR3 sequence reads: CASSVGPGTGLATGELFF. The CDR3 DNA is TGTGCCAGCAGCGTAGGGCCCGGGACGGGCTTGGCCACCGGGGAGCTGTTTTTT.